This T cell receptor (beta chain) was retrieved from a study of shared clonotypes between healthy human individuals. Study-level findings and limits: Clonotypes which were not shared had lower generation probabilities than clonotypes that all four donors shared.

It was CD45RO-negative cells, positively selected for CCR7, that made up naive CD8 cells, with terminally differentiated effector memory CD45RA+ cells excluded. Comment on this clone: Its matching antigen is unknown.

Only in-frame clones appear in the TCRdb table, and some are missing; sequencing was by immunoSEQ multiplex PCR. The repertoire includes some 630,000 clones, about 95% of them detected once, and roughly 0.1% sits in the top ten. The CDR3 sequence is 12 residues long. The V gene lost 3 bases and the J gene lost 3 bases, with 2 bases spanning the gap. Germline V gives CDR1 MNHEY, CDR2 SMNVEV (reference sequence). The rearrangement uses TRBV27 and TRBJ2-2; no clear D gene. The sample was naive CD8+ T cells sorted from blood. The TCR originated in a woman between 25 and 40 years old in good health. CDR3 residues: CASSFYTGELFF. The CDR3 bases are TGTGCCAGCAGTTTTTACACCGGGGAGCTGTTTTTT.